Listed here are 3 T cell receptor beta chains from one sample, sequenced in a study of neurological immune-mediated disorders. TCRdb processed the 5' RACE reads anew with MiXCR; each CDR3 protein has one entry. The sample shows about 50,000 distinct CDR3 sequences, approximately 4.1% of them seen only once. Sequenced sample: PBMCs. All receptors derive from a man aged 45-65 years with multiple sclerosis.

This clonotype was recorded at least ten times. The genes are TRBV7-3 and TRBJ1-1, with D maybe TRBD1 (5 bases). CDR1 and CDR2 (germline): SGHTA, FQGTGA. The CDR3 is made up of 13 amino acids. V was pared by 5 bases and J by 7 bases, with 14 bases between. The CDR3 is CASSPSGFGEAFF. The CDR3 nucleotides are TGTGCCAGCAGCCCCTCAGGGTTCGGTGAAGCTTTCTTT.

This clonotype was seen ten or more times. The chain combines TRBV4-1 with TRBJ2-5; D tentatively fits TRBD1 or TRBD2 (5 bases each). The V gene's germline CDR1 is MGHRA and CDR2 YSYEKL. This CDR3 region has 16 residues. V was pared by 1 base and J by 1 base, with 13 bases between. This CDR3 reads CASSQGGIGVQETQYF. Here the CDR3 DNA reads TGCGCCAGCAGCCAAGGGGGGATCGGGGTCCAAGAGACCCAGTACTTC.

The chain carries TRBV16 and TRBJ2-7; a weak D match, TRBD2 (6 bases). The V end was cut by 2 bases, the J end by 0 bases, with 11 bases between. The CDR3 contains 15 residues. Germline assignment: CDR1 KGHSY and CDR2 FQNENV. CDR3 nucleotide sequence: TGTGCCAGCAGCCAACCCCTAGCGAGCTCCTACGAGCAGTACTTC. Encoded protein: CASSQPLASSYEQYF.